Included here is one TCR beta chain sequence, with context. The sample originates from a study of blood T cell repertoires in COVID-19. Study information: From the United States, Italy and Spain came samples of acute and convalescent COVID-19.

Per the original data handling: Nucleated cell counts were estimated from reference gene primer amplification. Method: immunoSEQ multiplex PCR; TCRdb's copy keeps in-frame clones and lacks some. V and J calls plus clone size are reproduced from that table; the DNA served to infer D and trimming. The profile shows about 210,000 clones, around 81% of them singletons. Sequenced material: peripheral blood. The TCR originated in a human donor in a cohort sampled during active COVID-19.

The CDR3 coding sequence is TGTGCCAGCAGTTCGGACAGGGGATACAATGAGCAGTTCTTC. Translated: CASSSDRGYNEQFF. V usage is TRBV6-5 and J usage is TRBJ2-1, with 9 bases identical to TRBD1. CDR3 length equals 14 residues. Germline trimming cut 4 bases from V and 4 bases from J; bases unmatched to any gene: 2. CDR1 is MNHEY, CDR2 SVGAGI, per germline.